The 2 T cell receptor beta chains listed next were all sequenced from one sample in a study of technical replicates of blood from a handful of donors. Clones were sequenced by immunoSEQ multiplex PCR, and TCRdb holds only the in-frame ones, with some missing. The sample contains fewer than 15,000 clones, around 79% of which appear only once. What was sequenced was PBMCs. Receptor source: a human donor in good health.

This clone was picked up a small number of times. This chain joins TRBV10-3 and TRBJ2-2; no definite D call. This CDR3 spans 14 amino acids. CDR1 ENHRY and CDR2 SYGVKD come from the germline V gene. V was cut by 0 bases and J by 1 base, with 3 bases left in between. DNA of the CDR3: TGTGCCATCAGTGAGTCTATGAACACCGGGGAGCTGTTTTTT. Amino acids: CAISESMNTGELFF.

This chain connects TRBV5-1 to TRBJ2-3, with 10 bases fitting TRBD2. Per the germline V gene, CDR1 is SGHRS and CDR2 is YFSETQ. V lost 0 bases and J lost 4; bases outside the gene matches: 5. CDR3 length: 16 residues. In DNA form, the CDR3 reads TGCGCCAGCAGCTTGGCTCTAGCGGGAGAGGCAGATACGCAGTATTTT. It codes for CASSLALAGEADTQYF.